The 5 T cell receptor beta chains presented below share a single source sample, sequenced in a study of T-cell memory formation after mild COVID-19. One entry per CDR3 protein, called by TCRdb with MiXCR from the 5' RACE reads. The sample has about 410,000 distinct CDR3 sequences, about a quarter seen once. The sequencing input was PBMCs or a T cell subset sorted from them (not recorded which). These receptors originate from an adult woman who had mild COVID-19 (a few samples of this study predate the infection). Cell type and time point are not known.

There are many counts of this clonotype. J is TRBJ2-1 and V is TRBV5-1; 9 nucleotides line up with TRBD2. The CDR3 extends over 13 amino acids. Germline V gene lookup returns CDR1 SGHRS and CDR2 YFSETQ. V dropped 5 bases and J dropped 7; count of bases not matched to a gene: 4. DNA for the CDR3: TGCGCCAGCAGACTCGGACTAGCGAATGAGCAGTTCTTC. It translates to CASRLGLANEQFF.

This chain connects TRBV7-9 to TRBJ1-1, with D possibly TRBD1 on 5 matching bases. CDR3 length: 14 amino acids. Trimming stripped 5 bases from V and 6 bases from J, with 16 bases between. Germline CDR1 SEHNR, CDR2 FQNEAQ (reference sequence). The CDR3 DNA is TGTGCCAGCAGCCTCATTGGAGGGGAGGCTGAAGCTTTCTTT. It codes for CASSLIGGEAEAFF.

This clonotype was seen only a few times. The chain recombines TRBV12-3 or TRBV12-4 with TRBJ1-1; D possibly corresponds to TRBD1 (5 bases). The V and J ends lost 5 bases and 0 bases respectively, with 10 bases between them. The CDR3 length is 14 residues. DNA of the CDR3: TGTGCCAGCAGTCCGGGACCAATGAACACTGAAGCTTTCTTT. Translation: CASSPGPMNTEAFF.

CDR3 loop: CSVEDRKGGLWFF. CDR3 sequence (DNA): TGCAGCGTTGAAGATCGGAAAGGGGGCCTATGGTTCTTC. This chain joins TRBV29-1 and TRBJ2-1, with TRBD1 matching over 7 bases. The germline V gene encodes CDR1 SQVTM and CDR2 ANQGSEA. With V trimmed by 0 bases and J by 15 bases, 11 bases remained unmatched. This CDR3 is built from 13 residues.

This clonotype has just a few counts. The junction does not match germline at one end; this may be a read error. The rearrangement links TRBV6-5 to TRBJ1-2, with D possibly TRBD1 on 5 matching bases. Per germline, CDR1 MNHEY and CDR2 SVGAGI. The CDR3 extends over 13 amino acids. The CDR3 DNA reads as TGTGCCAGCAGTTACGATCGGGGCAGCCTCCCCTCCTTC. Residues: CASSYDRGSLPSF.